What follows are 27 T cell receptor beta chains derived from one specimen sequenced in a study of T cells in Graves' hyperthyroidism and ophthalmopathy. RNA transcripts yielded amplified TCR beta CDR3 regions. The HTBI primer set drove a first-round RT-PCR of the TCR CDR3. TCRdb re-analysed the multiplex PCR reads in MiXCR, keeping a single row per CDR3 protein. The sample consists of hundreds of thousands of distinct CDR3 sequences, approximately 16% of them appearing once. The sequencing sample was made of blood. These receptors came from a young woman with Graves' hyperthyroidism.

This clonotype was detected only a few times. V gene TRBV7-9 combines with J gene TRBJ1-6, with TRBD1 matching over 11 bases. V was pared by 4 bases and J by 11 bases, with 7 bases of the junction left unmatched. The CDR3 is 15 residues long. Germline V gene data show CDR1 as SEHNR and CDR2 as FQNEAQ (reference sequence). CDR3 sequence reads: CASSSRTGGATPLHF. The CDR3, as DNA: TGTGCCAGCAGCTCAAGGACAGGGGGCGCGACACCCCTCCACTTT.

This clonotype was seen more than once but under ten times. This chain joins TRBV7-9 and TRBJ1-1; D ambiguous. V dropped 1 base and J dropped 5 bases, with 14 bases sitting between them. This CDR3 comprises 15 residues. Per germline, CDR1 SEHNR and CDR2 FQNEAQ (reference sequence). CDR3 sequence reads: CASSLDPRQRTEAFF. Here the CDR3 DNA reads TGTGCCAGCAGCTTAGACCCCCGGCAGCGTACTGAAGCTTTCTTT. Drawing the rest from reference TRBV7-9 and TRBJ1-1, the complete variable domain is DTGVSQNPRHKITKRGQNVTFRCDPISEHNRLYWYRQTLGQGPEFLTYFQNEAQLEKSRLLSDRFSAERPKGSFSTLEIQRTEQGDSAMYLCASSLDPRQRTEAFFGQGTRLTVV.

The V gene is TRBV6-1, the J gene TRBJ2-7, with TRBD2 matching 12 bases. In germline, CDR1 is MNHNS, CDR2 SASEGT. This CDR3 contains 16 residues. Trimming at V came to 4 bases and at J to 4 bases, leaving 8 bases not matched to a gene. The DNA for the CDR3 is TGTGCCAGCAGTGGGACTAGCGGGGCCGCTCAATACGAGCAGTACTTC. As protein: CASSGTSGAAQYEQYF.

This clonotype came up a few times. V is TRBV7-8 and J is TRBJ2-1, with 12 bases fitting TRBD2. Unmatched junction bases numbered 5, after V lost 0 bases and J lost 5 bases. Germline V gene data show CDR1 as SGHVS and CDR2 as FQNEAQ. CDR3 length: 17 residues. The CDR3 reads CASSLAQGLAGNNEQFF. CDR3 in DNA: TGTGCCAGCAGCTTAGCCCAGGGACTAGCGGGTAACAATGAGCAGTTCTTC.

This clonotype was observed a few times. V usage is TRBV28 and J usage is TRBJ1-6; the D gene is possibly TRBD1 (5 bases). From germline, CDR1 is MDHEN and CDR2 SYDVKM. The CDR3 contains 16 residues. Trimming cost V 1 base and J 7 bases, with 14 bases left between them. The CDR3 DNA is TGTGCCAGCAGTTTATTGGTAGGGGTAGTCAATTCACCCCTCCACTTT. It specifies CASSLLVGVVNSPLHF.

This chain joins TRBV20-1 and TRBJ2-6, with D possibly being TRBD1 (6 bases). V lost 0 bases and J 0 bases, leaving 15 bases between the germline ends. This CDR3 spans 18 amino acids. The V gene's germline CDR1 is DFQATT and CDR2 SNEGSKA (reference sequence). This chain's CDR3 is CSARDLLGQNSGANVLTF. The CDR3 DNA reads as TGCAGTGCTAGAGATCTGTTGGGACAAAACTCTGGGGCCAACGTCCTGACTTTC.

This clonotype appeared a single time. The CDR3 region is CATSRDSGVWTEAFF. In DNA form, the CDR3 reads TGTGCCACCAGCAGAGATTCGGGGGTGTGGACTGAAGCTTTCTTT. This sequence joins TRBV15 and TRBJ1-1; a possible D gene is TRBD1 (5 bases). The CDR3 has 15 amino acids. Per germline, CDR1 LNHNV and CDR2 YYDKDF (reference sequence). Trimming took off 0 bases at V and 5 bases at J, with 13 bases between the two ends.

In DNA, the CDR3 is TGTGCCAGCAGAGGGACTAGCGGGGGGTATTACAATGAGCAGTTCTTC. Its protein is CASRGTSGGYYNEQFF. The gene calls are TRBV5-4 and TRBJ2-1; TRBD2 aligns across 15 bases. Germline CDR1 is SGHNT and CDR2 is YYREEE (reference sequence). The CDR3 is 16 amino acids. V lost 5 bases, J lost 4 bases, and 4 bases stayed unmatched. Filled out from reference TRBV5-4 and TRBJ2-1, the complete variable domain reads ETGVTQSPTHLIKTRGQQVTLRCSSQSGHNTVSWYQQALGQGPQFIFQYYREEENGRGNFPPRFSGLQFPNYSSELNVNALELDDSALYLCASRGTSGGYYNEQFFGPGTRLTVL.

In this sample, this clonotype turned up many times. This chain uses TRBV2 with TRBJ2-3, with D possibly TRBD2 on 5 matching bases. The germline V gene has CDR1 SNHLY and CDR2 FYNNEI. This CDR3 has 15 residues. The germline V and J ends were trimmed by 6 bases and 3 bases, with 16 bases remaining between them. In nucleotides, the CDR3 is TGTGCCAGCAGCTTCAACCAACCGGGAACAGATACGCAGTATTTT. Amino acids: CASSFNQPGTDTQYF. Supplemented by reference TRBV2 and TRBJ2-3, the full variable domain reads EPEVTQTPSHQVTQMGQEVILRCVPISNHLYFYWYRQILGQKVEFLVSFYNNEISEKSEIFDDQFSVERPDGSNFTLKIRSTKLEDSAMYFCASSFNQPGTDTQYFGPGTRLTVL.

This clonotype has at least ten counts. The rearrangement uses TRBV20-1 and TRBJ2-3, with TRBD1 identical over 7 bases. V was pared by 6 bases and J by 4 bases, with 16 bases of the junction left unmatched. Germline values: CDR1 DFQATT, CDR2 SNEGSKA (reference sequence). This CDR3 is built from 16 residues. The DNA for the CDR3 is TGCAGTGCGAAAGTAACGACAGGGAGTGTATCAGATACGCAGTATTTT. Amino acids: CSAKVTTGSVSDTQYF.

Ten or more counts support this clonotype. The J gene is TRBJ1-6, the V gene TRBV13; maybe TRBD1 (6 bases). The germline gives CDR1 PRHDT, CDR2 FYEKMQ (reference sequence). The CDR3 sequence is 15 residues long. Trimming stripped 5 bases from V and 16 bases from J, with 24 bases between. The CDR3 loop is CASSPLLGGSPLLHF. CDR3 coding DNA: TGTGCCAGCAGCCCTCTGCTAGGGGGTTCCCCACTTCTCCACTTT.

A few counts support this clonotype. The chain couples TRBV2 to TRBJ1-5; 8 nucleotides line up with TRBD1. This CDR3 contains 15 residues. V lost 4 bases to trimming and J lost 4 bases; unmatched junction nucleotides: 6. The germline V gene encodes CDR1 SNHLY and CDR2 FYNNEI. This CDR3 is CASSGPGQGNQPQHF. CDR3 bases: TGTGCCAGCAGTGGACCAGGACAGGGAAATCAGCCCCAGCATTTT.

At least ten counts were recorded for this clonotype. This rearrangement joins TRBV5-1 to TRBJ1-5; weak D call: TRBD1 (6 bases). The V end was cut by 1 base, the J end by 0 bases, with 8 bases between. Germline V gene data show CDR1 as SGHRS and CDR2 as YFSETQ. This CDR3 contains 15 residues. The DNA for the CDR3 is TGCGCCAGCAGCTTGACAGGGCATAGCAATCAGCCCCAGCATTTT. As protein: CASSLTGHSNQPQHF.

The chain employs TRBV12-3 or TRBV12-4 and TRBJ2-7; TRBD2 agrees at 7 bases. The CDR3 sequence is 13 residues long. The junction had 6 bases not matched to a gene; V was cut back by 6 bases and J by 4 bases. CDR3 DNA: TGTGCCAGCAGCTTGACTAGCATATACGAGCAGTACTTC. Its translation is CASSLTSIYEQYF.

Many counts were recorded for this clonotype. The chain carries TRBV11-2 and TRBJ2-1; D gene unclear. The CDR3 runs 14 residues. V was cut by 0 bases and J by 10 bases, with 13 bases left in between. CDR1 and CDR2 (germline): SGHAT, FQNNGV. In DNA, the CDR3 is TGTGCCAGCAGCTTAGATCGTTCCGGTGGAGAGCAGTTCTTC. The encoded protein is CASSLDRSGGEQFF.

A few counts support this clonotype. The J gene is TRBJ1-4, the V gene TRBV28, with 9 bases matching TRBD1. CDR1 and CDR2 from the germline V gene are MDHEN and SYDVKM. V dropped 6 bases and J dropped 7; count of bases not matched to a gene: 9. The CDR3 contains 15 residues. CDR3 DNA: TGTGCCAGCAGGCCCCGGGACAGGGTTTTTGAAAAACTGTTTTTT. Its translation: CASRPRDRVFEKLFF.

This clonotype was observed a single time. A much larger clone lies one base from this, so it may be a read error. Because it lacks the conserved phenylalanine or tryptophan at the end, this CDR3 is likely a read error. The CDR3, as DNA: TGTGCCAGCAGCCCGCCTTATGGACAGGGACTCTATGGCTACACCCTC. Its translation: CASSPPYGQGLYGYTL. The chain has TRBV11-3 and TRBJ1-2; TRBD1 matches 8 bases. The germline CDR1 and CDR2 sequences are SGHNT and YENEEA. This CDR3 contains 16 residues. With 5 bases clipped from V and 4 bases from J, the junction kept 12 bases outside the gene matches.

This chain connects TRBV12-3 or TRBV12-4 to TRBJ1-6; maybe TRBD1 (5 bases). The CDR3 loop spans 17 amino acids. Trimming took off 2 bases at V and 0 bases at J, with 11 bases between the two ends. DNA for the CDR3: TGTGCCAGCAGTTTATCGGGACGCAGCTCCTATAATTCACCCCTCCACTTT. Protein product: CASSLSGRSSYNSPLHF.

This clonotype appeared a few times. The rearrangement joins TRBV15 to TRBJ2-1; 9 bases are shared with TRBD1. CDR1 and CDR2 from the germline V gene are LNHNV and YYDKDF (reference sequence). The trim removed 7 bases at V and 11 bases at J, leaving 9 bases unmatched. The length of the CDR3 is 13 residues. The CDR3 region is CATTGQGGGQQFF. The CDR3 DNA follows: TGTGCCACCACGGGACAGGGCGGTGGGCAGCAGTTCTTC.

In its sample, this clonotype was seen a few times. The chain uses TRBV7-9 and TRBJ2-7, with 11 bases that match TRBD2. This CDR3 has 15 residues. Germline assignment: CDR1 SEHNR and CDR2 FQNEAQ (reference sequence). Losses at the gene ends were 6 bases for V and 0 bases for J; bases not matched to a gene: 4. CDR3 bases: TGTGCCAGCAGACCTACTAGCGGGAGCTCCTACGAGCAGTACTTC. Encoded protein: CASRPTSGSSYEQYF.

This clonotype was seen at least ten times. CDR3 in DNA: TGTGCCAGCAGCTTTTCTCGCGGGGGGTACACAGATACGCAGTATTTT. Its translation: CASSFSRGGYTDTQYF. The chain recombines TRBV7-2 with TRBJ2-3; 8 bases agree with TRBD2. The CDR3 sequence is 16 residues long. V shed 3 bases and J 2 bases; nucleotides not matched to a gene: 7. The germline gives CDR1 SGHTA, CDR2 FQGNSA.

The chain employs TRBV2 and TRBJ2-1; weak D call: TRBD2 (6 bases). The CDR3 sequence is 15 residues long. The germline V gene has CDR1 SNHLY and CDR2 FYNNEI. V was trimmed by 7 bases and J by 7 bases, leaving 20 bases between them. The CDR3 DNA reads TGTGCCAGCACTCGATGGGTGACTAGATCTAATGAGCAGTTCTTC. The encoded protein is CASTRWVTRSNEQFF.

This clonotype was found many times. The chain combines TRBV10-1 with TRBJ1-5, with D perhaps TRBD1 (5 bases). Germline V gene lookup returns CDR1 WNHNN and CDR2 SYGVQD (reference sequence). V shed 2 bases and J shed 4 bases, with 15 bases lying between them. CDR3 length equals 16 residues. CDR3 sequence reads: CASSEGGEGLNQPQHF. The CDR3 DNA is TGCGCCAGCAGTGAGGGGGGGGAAGGGTTAAATCAGCCCCAGCATTTT.

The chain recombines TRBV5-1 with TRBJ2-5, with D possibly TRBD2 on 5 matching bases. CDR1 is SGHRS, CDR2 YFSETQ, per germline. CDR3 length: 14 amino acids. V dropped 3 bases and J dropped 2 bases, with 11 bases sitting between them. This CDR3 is CASSSLDSQETQYF. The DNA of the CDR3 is TGCGCCAGCAGCTCCCTGGACTCACAAGAGACCCAGTACTTC.

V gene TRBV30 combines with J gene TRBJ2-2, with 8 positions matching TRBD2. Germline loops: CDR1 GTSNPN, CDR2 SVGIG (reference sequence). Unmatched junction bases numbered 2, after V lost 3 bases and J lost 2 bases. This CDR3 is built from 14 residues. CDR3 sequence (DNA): TGTGCCTGGAGACTAGCGGCTAACACCGGGGAGCTGTTTTTT. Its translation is CAWRLAANTGELFF.

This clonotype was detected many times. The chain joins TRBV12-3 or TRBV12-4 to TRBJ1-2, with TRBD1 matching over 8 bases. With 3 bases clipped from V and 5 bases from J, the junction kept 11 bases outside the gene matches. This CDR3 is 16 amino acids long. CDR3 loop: CASSLFLRTGRYGYTF. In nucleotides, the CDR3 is TGTGCCAGCAGTTTGTTCCTACGGACAGGGCGTTATGGCTACACCTTC.

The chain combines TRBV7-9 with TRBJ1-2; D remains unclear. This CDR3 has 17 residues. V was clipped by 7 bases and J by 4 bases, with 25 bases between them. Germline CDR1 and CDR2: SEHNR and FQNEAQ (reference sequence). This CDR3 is CASTPRRAVTLVYGYTF. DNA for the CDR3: TGTGCCAGCACCCCAAGGCGGGCAGTTACTTTGGTCTATGGCTACACCTTC.